This T cell receptor beta chain is drawn from a study of neurological immune-mediated disorders. The team produced cDNA through 5'RACE using 10-nucleotide random UMIs. Every sequencing run produced over 170 million TCR-beta sequences, and the sequences from any one run covered 15-18 subjects. TCRdb re-called the 5' RACE reads with MiXCR, one entry per CDR3 protein. The sample shows 40,000 or so distinct CDR3 sequences, roughly 13% of them seen only once. This clonotype came up many times. There are 14 residues in the CDR3. Germline V gene lookup returns CDR1 SGHRS and CDR2 YFSETQ. Trimming removed 4 bases from V and 5 bases from J, with 15 bases in between.

The clonotype comes from a woman between 50 and 59 years old with HTLV-1-associated myelopathy (HAM/TSP). This chain links TRBV5-1 with TRBJ1-2, with a possible D match to TRBD1 (5 bases). Sequencing was carried out using PBMCs. CDR3 nucleotide sequence: TGCGCCAGCAGCATACTTCCCGAGGGGTATGGCTACACCTTC. This gives the protein CASSILPEGYGYTF.